Sequencing of this TCR beta chain was carried out in a study of identical twins. Unique molecular identifiers were present on the cDNA, which also gained a universal primer site by template switching. TCRdb reprocessed the 5' RACE reads with MiXCR, giving one entry per CDR3 protein. The table has nearly 200,000 distinct CDR3 sequences, approximately 15% seen once. This clonotype came up many times. The V gene's germline CDR1 is SGHRS and CDR2 YFSETQ. Deletions cut 1 base from V and 5 bases from J, with 9 bases between. The CDR3 runs 13 residues. The same data also went into a second study, on T cells expressing NK-cell markers. According to that study: Sorted CD3+CD56+NKG2C+, CD3+CD56+NKG2C- and CD3+CD56-NKG2C+ T-cell subsets were beta-chain profiled. The study sequenced eight donors, seven HCMV-seropositive and one seronegative. Whether expanded NKG2C+ T cell clones were HCMV-specific remained unclear.

This sequence was found in a young woman in good health. Sequencing was carried out using CD8+ T cells sorted from blood. The V call is TRBV5-1, the J call TRBJ1-1; D gene uncertain. CDR3 residues: CASSLQGSTEAFF. DNA of the CDR3: TGCGCCAGCAGCTTGCAAGGGTCGACTGAAGCTTTCTTT.